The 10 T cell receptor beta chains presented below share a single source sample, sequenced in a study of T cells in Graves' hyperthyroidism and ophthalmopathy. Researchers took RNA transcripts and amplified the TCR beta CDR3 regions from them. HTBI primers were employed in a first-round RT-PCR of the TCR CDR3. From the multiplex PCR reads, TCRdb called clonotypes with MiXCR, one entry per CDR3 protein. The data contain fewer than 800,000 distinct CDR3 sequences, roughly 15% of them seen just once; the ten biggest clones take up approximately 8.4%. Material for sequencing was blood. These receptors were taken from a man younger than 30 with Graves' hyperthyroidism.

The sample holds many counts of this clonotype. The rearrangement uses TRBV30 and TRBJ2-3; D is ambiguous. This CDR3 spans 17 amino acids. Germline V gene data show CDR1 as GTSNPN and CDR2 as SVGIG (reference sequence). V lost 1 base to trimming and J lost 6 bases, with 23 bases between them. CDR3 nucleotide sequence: TGTGCCTGGAGTGCACCTCCCTTCGGGTTTTTGAGGGATACGCAGTATTTT. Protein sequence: CAWSAPPFGFLRDTQYF.

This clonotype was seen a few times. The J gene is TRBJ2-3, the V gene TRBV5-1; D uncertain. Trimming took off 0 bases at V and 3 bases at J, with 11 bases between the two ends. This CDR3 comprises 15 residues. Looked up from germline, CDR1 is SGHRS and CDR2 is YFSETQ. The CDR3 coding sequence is TGCGCCAGCAGCTTGGGTAAAGTGACGACAGATACGCAGTATTTT. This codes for CASSLGKVTTDTQYF.

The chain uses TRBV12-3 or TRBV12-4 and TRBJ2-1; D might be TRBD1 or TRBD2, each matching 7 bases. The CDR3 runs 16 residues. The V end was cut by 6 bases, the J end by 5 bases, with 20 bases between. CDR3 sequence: CASSHRGLGGNNEQFF. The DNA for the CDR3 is TGTGCCAGCAGCCACAGGGGCCTGGGGGGGAACAATGAGCAGTTCTTC.

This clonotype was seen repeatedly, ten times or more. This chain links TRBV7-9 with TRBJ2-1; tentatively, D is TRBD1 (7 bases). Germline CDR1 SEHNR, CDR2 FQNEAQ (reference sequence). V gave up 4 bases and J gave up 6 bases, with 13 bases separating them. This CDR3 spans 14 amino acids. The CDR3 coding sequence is TGTGCCAGCAGCTCGACAGGGAGGCCCAATGAGCAGTTCTTC. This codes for CASSSTGRPNEQFF.

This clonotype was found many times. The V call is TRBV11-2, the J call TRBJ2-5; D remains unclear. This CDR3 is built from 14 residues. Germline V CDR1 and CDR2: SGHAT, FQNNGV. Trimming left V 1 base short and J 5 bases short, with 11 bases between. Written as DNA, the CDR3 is TGTGCCAGCAGCTTAGGCCCTTCGGCCGAGACCCAGTACTTC. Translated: CASSLGPSAETQYF.

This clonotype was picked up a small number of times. CDR3 coding DNA: TGTGCCATCAGTGAGTCGGGGACAACTCCCATATATTTT. Translation: CAISESGTTPIYF. The V and J genes are TRBV10-3 and TRBJ1-3, with D possibly matching TRBD1 (6 bases). Germline V lookup: CDR1 ENHRY, CDR2 SYGVKD. The CDR3 is 13 amino acids. V shed 0 bases and J shed 11 bases, with 11 bases lying between them.

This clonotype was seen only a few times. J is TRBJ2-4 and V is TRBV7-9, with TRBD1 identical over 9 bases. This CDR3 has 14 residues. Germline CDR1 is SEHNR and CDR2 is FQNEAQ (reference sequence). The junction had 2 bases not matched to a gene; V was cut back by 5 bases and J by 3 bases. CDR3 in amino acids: CASSPGQGKNIQYF. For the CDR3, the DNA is TGTGCCAGCAGCCCGGGACAGGGCAAAAACATTCAGTACTTC. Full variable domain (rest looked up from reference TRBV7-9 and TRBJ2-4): DTGVSQNPRHKITKRGQNVTFRCDPISEHNRLYWYRQTLGQGPEFLTYFQNEAQLEKSRLLSDRFSAERPKGSFSTLEIQRTEQGDSAMYLCASSPGQGKNIQYFGAGTRLSVL.

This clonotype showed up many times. The CDR3 DNA reads as TGCAGTGCTAGCTTGGACCGCTACAATGAGCAGTTCTTC. It translates to CSASLDRYNEQFF. The chain links TRBV20-1 to TRBJ2-1; D is unclear. The CDR3 spans 13 residues. Trimming took off 3 bases at V and 3 bases at J, with 9 bases between the two ends. The germline CDR1 and CDR2 sequences are DFQATT and SNEGSKA (reference sequence).

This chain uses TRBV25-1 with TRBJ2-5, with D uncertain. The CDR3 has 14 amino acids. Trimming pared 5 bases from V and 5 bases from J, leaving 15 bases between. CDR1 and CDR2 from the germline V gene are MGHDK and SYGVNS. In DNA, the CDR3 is TGTGCCAGCAGTCTTCCCGGAATGCAGGAGACCCAGTACTTC. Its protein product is CASSLPGMQETQYF.

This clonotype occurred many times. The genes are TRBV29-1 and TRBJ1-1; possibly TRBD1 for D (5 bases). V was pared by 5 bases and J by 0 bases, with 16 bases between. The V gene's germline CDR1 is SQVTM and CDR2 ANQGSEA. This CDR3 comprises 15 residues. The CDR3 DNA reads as TGCAGCGTTAGTGCAGGGTGGGGGATGAACACTGAAGCTTTCTTT. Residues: CSVSAGWGMNTEAFF.